This TCR beta chain was documented in a study of Ad26.COV2.S vaccination and SARS-CoV-2 variants. TCRdb's copy holds only in-frame clones and misses some; the assay was immunoSEQ multiplex PCR. The sample lists roughly 680,000 clones; around 89% were seen once. Regarding treatment: about 20 received Ad26.COV2.S at low or high dose, single or two shots; 5 received placebo; per-sample allocation not given. Day 63 after the first vaccine or placebo injection was the time point for sampling. Germline lookup yields CDR1 SGHTA and CDR2 FQGNSA. The CDR3 loop spans 13 amino acids. V trimming: 5 bases; J trimming: 5 bases; junction bases outside the gene matches: 4.

The chain couples TRBV7-2 to TRBJ1-2; 8 bases map to TRBD1. The clonotype was recovered from a person aged 18-65 years who received the Ad26.COV2.S COVID-19 vaccine or a placebo. This sample comprised peripheral blood, obtained in a trial of Ad26.COV2.S vaccine versus placebo. CDR3 bases: TGTGCCAGCAGCGCGGGACAGGCGTATGGCTACACCTTC. Encoded protein: CASSAGQAYGYTF.